The clone carrying this TCR beta chain was observed a single time. The data stem from a study of blood T cell repertoires in COVID-19. Study-wide context: Acute and convalescent COVID-19 specimens originated in the United States, Italy and Spain. T cells, B-cell-depleted T cells, or PBMCs provided the cDNA or gDNA that served as material.

In the study's own analysis: Estimated nucleated cell counts came from reference gene primer amplification. Repertoires were generated with immunoSEQ multiplex PCR, while TCRdb's copy carries only in-frame clones and drops some. V and J calls and clone size follow that table, whereas D and trimming were derived from the DNA. The table records some 47,000 clones, about 91% of them present only once. The CDR3 covers 14 residues. V lost 4 bases and J lost 8, with 15 bases in between. Germline lookup yields CDR1 SGHNT and CDR2 YYREEE (reference sequence). This chain uses TRBV5-4 with TRBJ1-4; TRBD1 is a possible D gene (6 bases). Sequenced: peripheral blood. This sequence originates from a man between 60 and 75 years old with active COVID-19. This chain's CDR3 is CASSRVGGEEKLFF. The CDR3 coding sequence is TGTGCCAGCAGCCGCGTAGGGGGGGAGGAAAAACTGTTTTTT.